Following are 15 T cell receptor beta chains from one sample sequenced in a study of shared clonotypes between healthy human individuals (dated by TCRdb to the early 2020s). The method was the immunoSEQ multiplex PCR assay. This is the immuneACCESS table as TCRdb keeps it, with only in-frame sequences that have V and J called. A part of the clones is gone; compared with another copy, unresolved V genes explain less than half, and the rest is unexplained. The sample table lists around 1,900,000 clones, roughly 95% of them with a count of one. The top ten clonotypes cover 1.5% to 2% of the sample. CD8 naive samples were CD45RO-negative cells positively selected for CCR7, giving a CD45RA+CCR7+ population that excluded TemRA cells. Sequenced: naive CD8+ T cells from PBMCs. Interpreted using the paper, the cell subset or site label stands for: CD45RA+CCR7+. Receptors were obtained from a man younger than 35 in good health. Some clones in this sample may be carry-over from other donors' samples.

The rearrangement links TRBV10-3 to TRBJ2-1; TRBD2 aligns across 7 bases. V lost 6 bases, J lost 6 bases, and 11 bases stayed unmatched. The CDR3 loop spans 15 amino acids. Germline CDR1 reads ENHRY; CDR2 reads SYGVKD. For the CDR3, the DNA is TGTGCCATCAGCCCTACTAGCGTAGCGGGCAATGAGCAGTTCTTC. It is translated as CAISPTSVAGNEQFF.

The chain has TRBV19 and TRBJ2-7; possible D gene TRBD2, 6 bases. There are 14 residues in the CDR3. V was cut by 6 bases and J by 3 bases, with 15 bases left in between. Germline-derived CDR1 and CDR2 are LNHDA and SQIVND (reference sequence). The CDR3 sequence is CASSLTRGFYEQYF. In DNA, the CDR3 is TGTGCCAGTAGCCTAACCCGGGGGTTCTACGAGCAGTACTTC.

Concerning this clone: The sample carries other DNA sequences with the same CDR3. The rearrangement uses TRBV6-5 and TRBJ2-7, with TRBD2 identical over 9 bases. CDR1 is MNHEY, CDR2 SVGAGI, per germline. V lost 0 bases, J lost 1 base, and 1 base stayed unmatched. This CDR3 is built from 15 residues. Written as DNA, the CDR3 is TGTGCCAGCAGTTACTCAAGCGGGAGGTCCTACGAGCAGTACTTC. Amino acid sequence: CASSYSSGRSYEQYF.

The chain joins TRBV11-2 to TRBJ2-6, with unresolved D. Germline V gene lookup returns CDR1 SGHAT and CDR2 FQNNGV. The CDR3 is 16 residues long. V was clipped by 3 bases and J by 2 bases, with 11 bases between them. The CDR3 DNA follows: TGTGCCAGCAGCTTTCAGACTGTTCCTGGGGCCAACGTCCTGACTTTC. This sequence encodes CASSFQTVPGANVLTF.

The gene calls are TRBV5-8 and TRBJ2-7; no reliable D call. The CDR3 is made up of 11 amino acids. V lost 4 bases to trimming and J lost 4 bases, with 6 bases between them. The germline gives CDR1 SGHTS, CDR2 YDEGEE. CDR3 DNA sequence: TGTGCCAGCAGCCCAATGTACGAGCAGTACTTC. It codes for CASSPMYEQYF.

This clone turned up a few times. The rearrangement uses TRBV4-3 and TRBJ2-3; D tentatively reads TRBD1 or TRBD2 (6 bases each). The CDR3 totals 14 residues. V lost 0 bases and J lost 6, with 10 bases in between. CDR1 and CDR2 (germline): LGHNA, YSLEER. The CDR3: CASSQDRGPDTQYF. In DNA, the CDR3 is TGCGCCAGCAGCCAAGATCGGGGGCCGGATACGCAGTATTTT.

This chain connects TRBV10-1 to TRBJ2-3; D unresolved. Germline V gene data show CDR1 as WNHNN and CDR2 as SYGVQD (reference sequence). The CDR3 is 10 amino acids. V was pared by 6 bases and J by 11 bases, with 9 bases between. CDR3 nucleotides: TGCGCCAGCAGCCTCCACCTGCAGTATTTT. This gives the protein CASSLHLQYF.

Note on this clone: This CDR3 is also generated by other DNA sequences in the sample. The chain links TRBV29-1 to TRBJ2-7, with D hard to call. The germline gives CDR1 SQVTM, CDR2 ANQGSEA. V was trimmed by 1 base and J by 2 bases, leaving 3 bases between them. The CDR3 is 11 amino acids. The CDR3 nucleotides are TGCAGCGTTGAAGGTCCCTACGAGCAGTACTTC. Protein product: CSVEGPYEQYF.

This chain connects TRBV1 to TRBJ2-4. TRBV1 is given as a pseudogene. The CDR3 runs to 20 residues. CDR3 sequence (DNA): TGCACCAGCAGCCAACGTCTCCTCCTCCAGGTGGTCGGGGCCAAAAACATTCAGTACTTC. Translated: CTSSQRLLLQVVGAKNIQYF.

V usage is TRBV7-9 and J usage is TRBJ2-7; maybe TRBD2 (6 bases). Germline V CDR1 and CDR2: SEHNR, FQNEAQ (reference sequence). The CDR3 covers 13 residues. V lost 6 bases and J lost 7, with 16 bases in between. The CDR3 DNA reads TGTGCCAGCAGGACCGGGACGGCGGGGGAGCAGTACTTC. Residues: CASRTGTAGEQYF. Using reference TRBV7-9 and TRBJ2-7 for the parts outside the CDR3, the full variable domain is DTGVSQNPRHKITKRGQNVTFRCDPISEHNRLYWYRQTLGQGPEFLTYFQNEAQLEKSRLLSDRFSAERPKGSFSTLEIQRTEQGDSAMYLCASRTGTAGEQYFGPGTRLTVT.

This clone has just one count. The chain carries TRBV19 and TRBJ2-1; perhaps TRBD1 as D (5 bases). Germline V lookup: CDR1 LNHDA, CDR2 SQIVND (reference sequence). Trimming stripped 4 bases from V and 4 bases from J, with 14 bases between. This CDR3 region has 15 residues. CDR3 loop: CASSTIRVTYNEQFF. Written as DNA, the CDR3 is TGTGCCAGTAGTACGATCAGGGTTACTTACAATGAGCAGTTCTTC.

This chain connects TRBV13 to TRBJ2-2; 7 nucleotides align to TRBD1. This CDR3 contains 14 residues. V lost 4 bases and J lost 7; bases outside the gene matches: 6. Germline values: CDR1 PRHDT, CDR2 FYEKMQ (reference sequence). The CDR3 is CASSSTGEGGELFF. The CDR3 coding sequence is TGTGCCAGCAGCTCTACAGGGGAAGGCGGGGAGCTGTTTTTT.

With regard to this clone: Additional DNA sequences in this sample encode the identical CDR3. The gene calls are TRBV27 and TRBJ2-7, with D possibly matching TRBD2 (5 bases). Germline V gene lookup returns CDR1 MNHEY and CDR2 SMNVEV (reference sequence). The V end was cut by 2 bases, the J end by 4 bases, with 9 bases between. The CDR3 sequence is 13 residues long. In DNA, the CDR3 is TGTGCCAGCAGTTTACGGGGTCCTTACGAGCAGTACTTC. It is translated as CASSLRGPYEQYF.

CDR3 amino acids: CASSLMDSGQLSSDYGYTF. For the CDR3, the DNA is TGCGCCAGCAGCTTGATGGACTCGGGACAACTCTCCTCTGACTATGGCTACACCTTC. The rearrangement links TRBV5-1 to TRBJ1-2; D perhaps matches TRBD1 (6 bases). The germline V gene has CDR1 SGHRS and CDR2 YFSETQ. The CDR3 totals 19 residues. Trimming took off 1 base at V and 3 bases at J, with 25 bases between the two ends.

The chain combines TRBV5-6 with TRBJ2-2; the match to TRBD2 covers 7 bases. This CDR3 is 14 amino acids long. The J segment lost 6 bases and the V segment lost 3 bases, leaving 5 bases of the junction unmatched. CDR1 and CDR2 from the germline V gene are SGHDT and YYEEEE. Written as DNA, the CDR3 is TGTGCCAGCAGCTGGGACTACTCCCCCGGGGAGCTGTTTTTT. Translating it yields CASSWDYSPGELFF.